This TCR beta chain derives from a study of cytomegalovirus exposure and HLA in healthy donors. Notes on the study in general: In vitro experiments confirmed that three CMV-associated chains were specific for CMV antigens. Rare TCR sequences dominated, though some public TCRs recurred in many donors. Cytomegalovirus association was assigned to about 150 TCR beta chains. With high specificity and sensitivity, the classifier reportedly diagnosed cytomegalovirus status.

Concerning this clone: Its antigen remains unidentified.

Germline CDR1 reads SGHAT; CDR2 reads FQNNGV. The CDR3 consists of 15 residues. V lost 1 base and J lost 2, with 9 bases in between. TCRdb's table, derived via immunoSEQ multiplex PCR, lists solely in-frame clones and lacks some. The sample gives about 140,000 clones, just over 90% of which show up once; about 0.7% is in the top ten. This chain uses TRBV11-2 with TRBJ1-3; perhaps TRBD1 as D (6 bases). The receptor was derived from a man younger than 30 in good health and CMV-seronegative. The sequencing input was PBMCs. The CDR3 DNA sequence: TGTGCCAGCAGCTTAGGAGGGGGTGCTGGAAACACCATATATTTT. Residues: CASSLGGGAGNTIYF.